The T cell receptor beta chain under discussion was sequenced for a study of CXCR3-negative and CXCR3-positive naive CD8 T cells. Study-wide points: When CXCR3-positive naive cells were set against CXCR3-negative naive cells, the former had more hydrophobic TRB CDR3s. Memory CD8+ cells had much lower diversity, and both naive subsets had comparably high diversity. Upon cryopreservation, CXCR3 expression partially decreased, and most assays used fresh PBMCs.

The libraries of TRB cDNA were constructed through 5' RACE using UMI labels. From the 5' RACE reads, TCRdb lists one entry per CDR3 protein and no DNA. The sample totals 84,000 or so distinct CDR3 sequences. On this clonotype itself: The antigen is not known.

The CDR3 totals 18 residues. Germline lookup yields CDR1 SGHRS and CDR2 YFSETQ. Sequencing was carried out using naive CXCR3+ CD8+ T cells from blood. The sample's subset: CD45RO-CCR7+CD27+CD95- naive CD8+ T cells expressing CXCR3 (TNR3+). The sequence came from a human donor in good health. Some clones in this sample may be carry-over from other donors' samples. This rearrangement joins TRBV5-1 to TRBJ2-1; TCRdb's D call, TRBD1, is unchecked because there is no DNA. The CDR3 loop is CASSVNMGGPSSYNEQFF.